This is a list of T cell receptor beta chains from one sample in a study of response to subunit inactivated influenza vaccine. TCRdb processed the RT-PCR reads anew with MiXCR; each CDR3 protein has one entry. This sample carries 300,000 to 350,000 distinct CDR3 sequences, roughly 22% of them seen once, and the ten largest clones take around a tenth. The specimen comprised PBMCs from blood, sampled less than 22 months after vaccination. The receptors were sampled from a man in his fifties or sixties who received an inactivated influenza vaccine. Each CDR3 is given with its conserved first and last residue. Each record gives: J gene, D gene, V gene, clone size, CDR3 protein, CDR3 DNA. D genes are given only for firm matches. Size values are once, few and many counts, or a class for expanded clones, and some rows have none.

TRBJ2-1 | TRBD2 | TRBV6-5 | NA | CASSYDRGGAYNEQFF | TGTGCCAGCAGTTACGACCGCGGGGGGGCCTACAATGAGCAGTTCTTC
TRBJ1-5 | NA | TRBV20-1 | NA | CSASKDSNQPQHF | TGCAGTGCTAGTAAGGATAGCAATCAGCCCCAGCATTTT
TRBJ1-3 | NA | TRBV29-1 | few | CSAQGRTGNTIYF | TGCAGCGCCCAGGGGAGAACTGGAAACACCATATATTTT
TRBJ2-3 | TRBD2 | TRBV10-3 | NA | CAILAGGTDTQYF | TGTGCCATTTTAGCGGGGGGCACAGATACGCAGTATTTT
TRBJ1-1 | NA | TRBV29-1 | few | CSVGIMNTEAFF | TGCAGCGTTGGTATCATGAACACTGAAGCTTTCTTT
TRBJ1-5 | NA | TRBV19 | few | CASSFGGAKAVQPQHF | TGTGCCAGTTCGTTCGGAGGAGCCAAAGCCGTGCAGCCCCAGCATTTT
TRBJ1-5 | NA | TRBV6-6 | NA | CASNRRGDQPQHF | TGTGCCAGCAATCGTCGGGGCGATCAGCCCCAGCATTTT
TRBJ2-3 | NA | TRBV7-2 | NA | CASSSVGGTDTQYF | TGTGCCAGCAGCTCAGTGGGGGGAACAGATACGCAGTATTTT
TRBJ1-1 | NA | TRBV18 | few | CASSGSGDTEAFF | TGTGCCAGCTCAGGCTCGGGGGACACTGAAGCTTTCTTT
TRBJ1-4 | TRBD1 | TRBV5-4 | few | CASSPRQGGAEKLFF | TGTGCCAGCAGCCCCCGACAGGGGGGGGCTGAAAAACTGTTTTTT
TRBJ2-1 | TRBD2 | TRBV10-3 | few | CAIGTSGSTEQFF | TGTGCCATCGGTACTAGCGGGAGCACTGAGCAGTTCTTC
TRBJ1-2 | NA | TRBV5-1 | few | CASTAITSANYGYTF | TGCGCCAGCACGGCAATCACGTCAGCTAACTATGGCTACACCTTC
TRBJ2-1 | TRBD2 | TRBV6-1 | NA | CASTSTSGIYNEQFF | TGTGCCAGCACCTCGACTAGCGGGATCTACAATGAGCAGTTCTTC
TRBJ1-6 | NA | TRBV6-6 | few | CASSLTDSPLHF | TGTGCCAGCAGTCTGACTGATTCACCCCTCCACTTT
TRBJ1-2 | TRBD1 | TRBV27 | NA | CASRARAGGGYTF | TGTGCCAGCAGGGCAAGGGCAGGGGGTGGCTACACCTTC
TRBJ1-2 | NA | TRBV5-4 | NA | CASSAAGRDYGYTF | TGTGCCAGCAGCGCTGCGGGAAGGGACTATGGCTACACCTTC
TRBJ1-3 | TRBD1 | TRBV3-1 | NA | CASSQLTGADSGNTIYF | TGTGCCAGCAGCCAATTAACAGGGGCCGACTCTGGAAACACCATATATTTT
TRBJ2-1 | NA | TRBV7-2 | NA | CASQYGVNEQFF | TGTGCAAGCCAGTATGGGGTCAATGAGCAGTTCTTC
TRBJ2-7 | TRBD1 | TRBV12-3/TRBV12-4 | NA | CASRSGQGSYEQYF | TGTGCCAGCCGCTCGGGACAGGGGTCCTACGAGCAGTACTTC
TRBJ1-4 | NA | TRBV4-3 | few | CASSQGRSTNEKLFF | TGCGCCAGCAGCCAAGGGCGCTCGACTAATGAAAAACTGTTTTTT
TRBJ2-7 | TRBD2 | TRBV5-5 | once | CASSLPLASGRFYEQYF | TGTGCCAGCAGCTTGCCTCTGGCTAGCGGGAGGTTCTACGAGCAGTACTTC
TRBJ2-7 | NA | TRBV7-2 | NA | CASSLVGDGEQYF | TGTGCCAGCAGCTTAGTAGGGGACGGCGAGCAGTACTTC
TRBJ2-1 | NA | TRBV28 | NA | CASSPLAAISYNEQFF | TGTGCCAGCAGTCCCCTGGCAGCCATCTCCTACAATGAGCAGTTCTTC
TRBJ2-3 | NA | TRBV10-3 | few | CAIDREGTDTQYF | TGTGCCATAGACAGGGAGGGCACAGATACGCAGTATTTT
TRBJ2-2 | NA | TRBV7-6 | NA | CASSLAGGGELFF | TGTGCCAGCAGCTTAGCTGGTGGCGGGGAGCTGTTTTTT